This TCR beta chain comes out of a study of CD8 T cells in ankylosing spondylitis (dated by TCRdb to the late 2010s). Context from the whole study: To find TCR variants linked to disease, the study profiled T cell receptor beta repertoires in ankylosing spondylitis patients and healthy donors. The full study cohort comprised 25 ankylosing spondylitis patients and some 110 healthy donors. Peripheral blood samples were taken, and synovial fluid was additionally collected from ankylosing spondylitis patients. Overall study outcomes, separate from this receptor: The disease-linked clones had a CD8+ phenotype and were found at relatively low frequencies in peripheral blood. The disease-linked clones were reported to be significantly enriched in matched synovial fluid samples from ankylosing spondylitis patients. Blood from ankylosing spondylitis patients appeared to be characterized by a TCR beta motif made up of about 8 highly homologous amino acid variants. Some motif variants had previously been reported in the synovial fluid and blood of reactive arthritis patients, which suggests shared mechanisms of disease initiation.

For this clonotype: The antigen this receptor binds is unknown. No base quality values were provided; no much bigger clone lies one nucleotide off.

The instrument was an Illumina HiSeq 2500. TCR beta libraries were prepared by quantitative 5'-RACE with molecular barcodes. In the source study's methods: Disease-linked TCR variants were identified with a new computational method built on a probabilistic model of VDJ rearrangement. TCRdb redid the processing of the public reads, applying fastp at Q25 and MiXCR, and retained in-frame beta chains. Every distinct CDR3 protein forms one entry, paired with its most common genes and DNA. TCRdb, rather than the study authors, made the V and J calls. Counted in this sample were roughly 670,000 distinct CDR3 sequences; around 19% of them appeared once. The ten largest clones take up about a fifth of the sample. CDR1 DFQATT and CDR2 SNEGSKA are derived from the germline V gene (reference sequence). Here V drops 4 bases and J drops 7 bases, and the junction holds 8 bases not matched to any gene. The CDR3 numbers 15 residues from cysteine through phenylalanine. Only the CDR3 portion is preserved as DNA: 45 bases, with reading frame beginning at the first base.

Sequenced: blood, either unsorted or a sorted T cell fraction (not recorded which). Rearrangement joined TRBV20-1 to TRBJ1-5; TRBD1 lines up with 12 middle nucleotides. The source is a male donor with ankylosing spondylitis. The CDR3 protein: CSANRDRGLGQPQHF. The DNA reads as follows: TGCAGTGCTAACCGGGACAGGGGGCTAGGGCAGCCCCAGCATTTT.